The T cell receptor (beta chain) described here comes from a study of blood T cell repertoires in COVID-19. Background on the study: Material from acute and convalescent COVID-19 was sourced from the United States, Italy and Spain. PBMCs, B-cell-depleted T cells, or T cells were the source of the cDNA or gDNA that made up the material.

Participants were aged 18 to 89 years from about two dozen US areas. In the 2 weeks before study entry, exposed participants met a COVID-19 case, which was PCR-confirmed or clinician-diagnosed. Clones were read by immunoSEQ multiplex PCR, and TCRdb kept only the in-frame ones, dropping some. This sample has around 200,000 clones, with about 88% found just once. CDR1 and CDR2 (germline): ENHRY, SYGVKD. V shed 0 bases, J shed 6 bases, and the junction held 5 bases outside the gene matches. This CDR3 region has 17 residues. The sequenced sample was PBMCs or T cells enriched from blood (not recorded which). The sequence came from a woman aged 25 to 39 who had been exposed to COVID-19. The V gene is TRBV10-3, the J gene TRBJ2-1; 13 bases map to TRBD2. The chain's CDR3 is CAISESVGTSGVNEQFF. The DNA for the CDR3 is TGTGCCATCAGTGAGTCGGTGGGGACTAGCGGGGTCAATGAGCAGTTCTTC.